Shown below are 9 T cell receptor beta chains from a single sample sequenced in a study of blood T cell repertoires in COVID-19. Here immunoSEQ multiplex PCR was the method, and the copy in TCRdb shows in-frame clones only, minus some. This table holds about 200,000 clones, over 70% found once. Sample: peripheral blood. Receptors were obtained from a man in his forties with acute or convalescent COVID-19.

Only one count was recorded for this clone. The chain couples TRBV20-1 to TRBJ1-1; 8 bases agree with TRBD1. Losses at the gene ends were 3 bases for V and 2 bases for J; bases not matched to a gene: 8. In germline, CDR1 is DFQATT, CDR2 SNEGSKA (reference sequence). This CDR3 comprises 15 residues. This CDR3 is CSASSADRGNTEAFF. CDR3 nucleotide sequence: TGCAGTGCTAGTTCCGCTGACAGGGGTAACACTGAAGCTTTCTTT.

The chain uses TRBV3-1 (or the pseudogene TRBV3-2) and TRBJ1-1; D is perhaps TRBD1 (5 bases). Germline-derived CDR1 and CDR2 are LGHDT and YNNKEL (reference sequence). This CDR3 spans 17 amino acids. The V end was cut by 4 bases, the J end by 4 bases, with 22 bases between. CDR3 protein: CASSPLRIRASGTEAFF. CDR3 DNA: TGTGCCAGCAGCCCTCTCCGAATCAGGGCCTCGGGCACTGAAGCTTTCTTT.

The rearrangement links TRBV12-3 or TRBV12-4 to TRBJ1-5; no firm D call. The CDR3 is made up of 12 amino acids. Trimming left V 3 bases short and J 7 bases short, with 7 bases between. The CDR3 loop reads CASSFRAQPQHF. The CDR3 bases are TGTGCCAGCAGTTTCCGTGCGCAGCCCCAGCATTTT.

As DNA, the CDR3 is TGTGCCAGCAGCGTATGGGACAGGGGGCTCACTGAAGCTTTCTTT. It is translated as CASSVWDRGLTEAFF. This chain uses TRBV9 with TRBJ1-1, with TRBD1 identical over 12 bases. The length of the CDR3 is 15 residues. V dropped 1 base and J dropped 4; count of bases not matched to a gene: 2. The germline CDR1 and CDR2 sequences are SGDLS and YYNGEE.

The rearrangement uses TRBV7-2 and TRBJ2-7; unclear D gene. CDR1 is SGHTA and CDR2 is FQGNSA in the germline V gene. CDR3 length equals 12 residues. The germline V and J ends were trimmed by 4 bases and 4 bases, with 8 bases remaining between them. Here the CDR3 reads CASSSRAYEQYF. The CDR3 nucleotides read TGTGCCAGCAGCTCTCGAGCTTACGAGCAGTACTTC.

The rearrangement joins TRBV29-1 to TRBJ2-7, with TRBD1 matching over 7 bases. This CDR3 has 14 residues. The germline V gene has CDR1 SQVTM and CDR2 ANQGSEA. V shed 3 bases, J shed 1 base, and the junction held 6 bases outside the gene matches. The CDR3 is CSVESSGGSYEQYF. CDR3 DNA sequence: TGCAGCGTTGAGAGTTCAGGGGGATCCTACGAGCAGTACTTC.

This rearrangement joins TRBV25-1 to TRBJ1-1, with no clear D. This CDR3 has 11 amino acids. Germline loops: CDR1 MGHDK, CDR2 SYGVNS. The germline V and J ends were trimmed by 6 bases and 8 bases, with 10 bases remaining between them. DNA of the CDR3: TGTGCCAGCAGACGAACTGCGGAAGCTTTCTTT. It is translated as CASRRTAEAFF.

V gene TRBV6-5 combines with J gene TRBJ1-1, with D possibly being TRBD1 (5 bases). V was clipped by 4 bases and J by 11 bases, with 14 bases between them. CDR3 length: 12 amino acids. Looked up from germline, CDR1 is MNHEY and CDR2 is SVGAGI. This CDR3 is CASSSWGEEAFF. CDR3 nucleotide sequence: TGTGCCAGCAGTTCCTGGGGCGAAGAGGCTTTCTTT.

The sample holds one count of this clone. This chain uses TRBV5-5 with TRBJ2-1; perhaps TRBD2 as D (7 bases). Germline V gives CDR1 SGHKS, CDR2 YYEKEE (reference sequence). This CDR3 is built from 15 residues. The ends were cut back, 4 bases at V and 2 bases at J, with 13 bases in the middle. DNA for the CDR3: TGTGCCAGCAGCGTCCCGGGGGGCGCCTACAATGAGCAGTTCTTC. Its translation: CASSVPGGAYNEQFF.